The 22 T cell receptor beta chains given below trace back to one sample, sequenced in a study of blood T cell repertoires in COVID-19. Sequencing was performed with immunoSEQ multiplex PCR; in TCRdb, only in-frame clones are kept and a portion is missing. The sample comprises 200,000 to 300,000 clones, roughly 86% of which are singletons, and about 0.7% rests with the top ten. The specimen sequenced was peripheral blood. The receptors come from a human donor in a cohort sampled during active COVID-19.

V and J are TRBV27 and TRBJ2-7, with D possibly matching TRBD1 (6 bases). V gave up 5 bases and J gave up 0 bases, with 11 bases separating them. The CDR3 runs 14 residues. Per the germline V gene, CDR1 is MNHEY and CDR2 is SMNVEV (reference sequence). CDR3: CASSLGQLSYEQYF. In nucleotides, the CDR3 is TGTGCCAGCAGTCTAGGACAGCTCTCCTACGAGCAGTACTTC.

Remarks on this clone: The same CDR3 arises from other DNA sequences in this sample as well. The V gene is TRBV9, the J gene TRBJ1-6; TRBD1 matches at 8 bases. Trimming removed 0 bases from V and 7 bases from J; junction bases left unmatched: 12. The CDR3 spans 18 residues. Germline CDR1 reads SGDLS; CDR2 reads YYNGEE. DNA for the CDR3: TGTGCCAGCAGCGTAGAAGGGGGAGGACAGGGAAGGAATTCACCCCTCCACTTT. This gives the protein CASSVEGGGQGRNSPLHF.

V usage is TRBV4-1 and J usage is TRBJ2-7; unclear D gene. From germline, CDR1 is MGHRA and CDR2 YSYEKL. V lost 1 base, J lost 3 bases, and 13 bases lay in between. The CDR3 runs 15 residues. The DNA for the CDR3 is TGCGCCAGCAGCCAAGTAGGAGCACAACGCTACGAGCAGTACTTC. Translated: CASSQVGAQRYEQYF.

The V call is TRBV9, the J call TRBJ2-5, with TRBD1 matching 9 bases. V lost 2 bases and J lost 5; bases outside the gene matches: 4. The CDR3 totals 14 residues. Germline assignment: CDR1 SGDLS and CDR2 YYNGEE. CDR3 loop: CASSVGQGRETQYF. CDR3 DNA sequence: TGTGCCAGCAGCGTCGGACAGGGGAGGGAGACCCAGTACTTC.

This clone came up once. The rearrangement joins TRBV18 to TRBJ2-5; perhaps TRBD1 as D (6 bases). This CDR3 has 13 residues. Trimming shortened V by 3 bases and J by 2 bases, and 7 bases separated the two germline ends. Germline V gene sequence: CDR1 KGHSH, CDR2 LQKENI. The CDR3 here is CASSPDSQETQYF. Here the CDR3 DNA reads TGTGCCAGCTCACCGGACAGTCAAGAGACCCAGTACTTC.

The V gene is TRBV7-2, the J gene TRBJ2-3; 8 nucleotides align to TRBD2. Germline V CDR1 and CDR2: SGHTA, FQGNSA. The CDR3 consists of 14 residues. V shed 3 bases, J shed 14 bases, and the junction held 13 bases outside the gene matches. The CDR3 nucleotides read TGTGCCAGCAGCTTGTCCCCTTTAGCGGGGTGGTGGTATTTT. Translating gives CASSLSPLAGWWYF.

The V and J genes are TRBV13 and TRBJ1-1; D is uncertain. The length of the CDR3 is 14 residues. V lost 5 bases, J lost 3 bases, and 13 bases lay in between. Per germline, CDR1 PRHDT and CDR2 FYEKMQ (reference sequence). The CDR3 sequence is CASSPREGYTEAFF. In DNA, the CDR3 is TGTGCCAGCAGCCCTCGAGAGGGCTACACTGAAGCTTTCTTT.

The chain couples TRBV19 to TRBJ2-7; the match to TRBD2 covers 7 bases. This CDR3 has 16 residues. Germline values: CDR1 LNHDA, CDR2 SQIVND (reference sequence). J gave up 3 bases and V 6 bases, and 14 bases lay outside the gene matches. The CDR3 spells CASRRGRSSGGYEQYF. As DNA, the CDR3 is TGTGCCAGTAGGCGGGGACGATCTAGCGGAGGCTACGAGCAGTACTTC.

The V gene is TRBV10-3, the J gene TRBJ1-1; TRBD1 is a possible D gene (5 bases). The CDR3 has 14 amino acids. V dropped 0 bases and J dropped 3 bases, with 8 bases sitting between them. The germline CDR1 and CDR2 sequences are ENHRY and SYGVKD. For the CDR3, the DNA is TGTGCCATCAGTGAGTCCCCGGGGGACACTGAAGCTTTCTTT. Residues: CAISESPGDTEAFF.

This sequence joins TRBV7-9 and TRBJ1-2; D might be TRBD1 (5 bases). Germline assignment: CDR1 SEHNR and CDR2 FQNEAQ (reference sequence). V was cut by 1 base and J by 8 bases, with 14 bases left in between. The CDR3 spans 14 residues. The CDR3 DNA is TGTGCCAGCAGCTTAGGTCAAGGGGTCGGGGGCTACACCTTC. Protein product: CASSLGQGVGGYTF.

This chain connects TRBV9 to TRBJ1-1; a weak D match, TRBD1 (5 bases). The germline V gene has CDR1 SGDLS and CDR2 YYNGEE. V lost 2 bases, J lost 4 bases, and 12 bases lay in between. The CDR3 contains 14 residues. CDR3 DNA: TGTGCCAGCAGCGTTATAGGGGAGGGCACTGAAGCTTTCTTT. Its protein is CASSVIGEGTEAFF.

The chain is built from TRBV6-5 and TRBJ2-7; 8 positions match TRBD1. The CDR3 is 13 residues long. Germline-derived CDR1 and CDR2 are MNHEY and SVGAGI. The V segment lost 5 bases and the J segment 2 bases; nucleotides outside the gene matches: 2. CDR3 loop: CASSRQGTYEQYF. In DNA form, the CDR3 reads TGTGCCAGCAGTCGACAGGGGACCTACGAGCAGTACTTC.

V and J are TRBV19 and TRBJ1-5; 7 nucleotides match TRBD1. Germline V lookup: CDR1 LNHDA, CDR2 SQIVND (reference sequence). V shed 5 bases, J shed 3 bases, and the junction held 7 bases outside the gene matches. The length of the CDR3 is 15 residues. CDR3 nucleotides: TGTGCCAGTAGTTCACCGGGACAGCTCAATCAGCCCCAGCATTTT. Translation: CASSSPGQLNQPQHF.

This chain connects TRBV7-2 to TRBJ1-1, with D maybe TRBD1 (5 bases). The CDR3 is 15 amino acids. V dropped 3 bases and J dropped 0 bases, with 11 bases sitting between them. CDR1 is SGHTA and CDR2 is FQGNSA in the germline V gene. CDR3 sequence (DNA): TGTGCCAGCAGCTTTGGGGCAGACATGAACACTGAAGCTTTCTTT. Its translation is CASSFGADMNTEAFF.

J is TRBJ2-7 and V is TRBV4-2; maybe TRBD2 (6 bases). Germline V gene data show CDR1 as LGHNA and CDR2 as YNFKEQ. The V gene lost 1 base and the J gene lost 2 bases, with 12 bases spanning the gap. CDR3 size: 15 residues. CDR3 in amino acids: CASSQGDSPTYEQYF. In DNA form, the CDR3 reads TGTGCCAGCAGCCAAGGGGACTCCCCAACCTACGAGCAGTACTTC.

The chain uses TRBV7-9 and TRBJ2-5; D is perhaps TRBD2 (6 bases). The CDR3 runs to 13 residues. The germline CDR1 and CDR2 sequences are SEHNR and FQNEAQ (reference sequence). V was shortened by 5 bases and J by 0 bases, with 7 bases between the two germline ends. The CDR3 reads CASSGLNQETQYF. CDR3 in DNA: TGTGCCAGCAGCGGACTAAACCAAGAGACCCAGTACTTC. Combining the CDR3 with reference TRBV7-9 and TRBJ2-5 gives the whole variable domain DTGVSQNPRHKITKRGQNVTFRCDPISEHNRLYWYRQTLGQGPEFLTYFQNEAQLEKSRLLSDRFSAERPKGSFSTLEIQRTEQGDSAMYLCASSGLNQETQYFGPGTRLLVL.

This clone came up a few times. The chain links TRBV12-3 or TRBV12-4 to TRBJ1-3; TRBD1 might be the D (6 bases). CDR3 size: 13 residues. Trimming left V 3 bases short and J 7 bases short, with 10 bases between. DNA for the CDR3: TGTGCCAGCAGTTTGGGGGGGCTGAACACCATATATTTT. It yields the protein CASSLGGLNTIYF.

The rearrangement joins TRBV6-5 to TRBJ1-2, with TRBD1 matching 9 bases. The CDR3 loop spans 12 amino acids. V dropped 7 bases and J dropped 8; count of bases not matched to a gene: 5. The germline CDR1 and CDR2 sequences are MNHEY and SVGAGI. This chain's CDR3 is CASTGTGHGYTF. CDR3 in DNA: TGTGCCAGCACCGGGACAGGGCACGGCTACACCTTC.

The chain couples TRBV5-6 to TRBJ1-5; D is possibly TRBD1 (6 bases). CDR1 and CDR2 (germline): SGHDT, YYEEEE. V dropped 5 bases and J dropped 0 bases, with 15 bases sitting between them. The CDR3 consists of 16 residues. DNA of the CDR3: TGTGCCAGCAGGCGTTGGGGGGGGGCTAGCAATCAGCCCCAGCATTTT. Translated, it gives CASRRWGGASNQPQHF.

The chain joins TRBV20-1 to TRBJ2-7, with D maybe TRBD2 (5 bases). Trimming removed 4 bases from V and 3 bases from J, with 7 bases in between. The CDR3 has 11 amino acids. CDR1 is DFQATT, CDR2 SNEGSKA, per germline (reference sequence). The chain's CDR3 is CSATGDYEQYF. In nucleotides, the CDR3 is TGCAGTGCTACCGGGGACTACGAGCAGTACTTC.

The chain recombines TRBV2 with TRBJ1-5; 7 nucleotides line up with TRBD1. Unmatched junction bases numbered 5, after V lost 6 bases and J lost 3 bases. The length of the CDR3 is 14 residues. CDR1 is SNHLY and CDR2 is FYNNEI in the germline V gene. CDR3 sequence (DNA): TGTGCCAGCAGGGGAGACAGGGACAATCAGCCCCAGCATTTT. It translates to CASRGDRDNQPQHF.

The chain joins TRBV6-6 to TRBJ1-1; no clear D. The germline V and J ends were trimmed by 4 bases and 3 bases, with 9 bases remaining between them. Germline V gene lookup returns CDR1 MNHNY and CDR2 SVGAGI (reference sequence). The CDR3 totals 13 residues. The CDR3 spells CASSFVRDTEAFF. Here the CDR3 DNA reads TGTGCCAGCAGTTTTGTGAGGGACACTGAAGCTTTCTTT.